This TCR beta chain was recovered during a study of blood T cell repertoires in COVID-19. Looking at the study overall: COVID-19 samples collected from the United States, Italy and Spain covered acute and convalescent phases.

This CDR3 contains 15 residues. Losses at the gene ends were 0 bases for V and 5 bases for J; bases not matched to a gene: 2. CDR1 and CDR2 from the germline V gene are MDHEN and SYDVKM. In the original workflow: Using reference gene primer amplification, nucleated cell counts were estimated. The table came from immunoSEQ multiplex PCR; TCRdb's copy has only in-frame clones and leaves some out. That table gives V, J and clone size, and the DNA gave D and trimming. The sample comprises around 92,000 clones, approximately 89% of which are singletons, and approximately 5.2% rests with the top ten. The sequenced material came from peripheral blood. This sequence joins TRBV28 and TRBJ2-3; 10 bases fit TRBD1. The TCR comes from a woman of 80 years or more with active COVID-19. CDR3 in amino acids: CASSLWGQGQDTQYF. CDR3 DNA sequence: TGTGCCAGCAGTTTATGGGGACAGGGGCAAGATACGCAGTATTTT.